The entry below describes one T cell receptor (beta chain). This entry belongs to a study of blood T cell repertoires in COVID-19. Participants were placed into cohorts based on the clinical history they reported. Within the 2 weeks before study entry, each person in the exposed group met a COVID-19 case. Produced via immunoSEQ multiplex PCR; TCRdb's table is partial and in-frame only. Of roughly 250,000 clones in the sample, roughly 85% were seen once. Germline CDR1 is SGHTA and CDR2 is FQGNSA. The junction had 13 bases not matched to a gene; V was cut back by 0 bases and J by 11 bases. The CDR3 consists of 17 residues.

The V and J genes are TRBV7-2 and TRBJ1-1; TRBD1 agrees at 12 bases. Sequencing was done on a sample of PBMCs or T cells enriched from blood (not recorded which). The receptor was isolated from a woman aged 35 to 49 who had been exposed to COVID-19. The CDR3 region is CASSLALLGDRGRRAFF. The CDR3 bases are TGTGCCAGCAGCTTAGCGCTGTTGGGGGACAGGGGGCGACGCGCTTTCTTT.